Each of the 13 T cell receptor beta chains below was sequenced from the same sample in a study of T cells in Graves' hyperthyroidism and ophthalmopathy. Amplification of TCR beta CDR3 regions used RNA as the template. In the first-round RT-PCR of the TCR CDR3, the HTBI primer set was used. Each CDR3 protein gets one entry after TCRdb re-called the multiplex PCR reads with MiXCR. The top ten hold over 25% of the sample, which has about 290,000 distinct CDR3 sequences, nearly 15% seen once. Sequences were obtained from blood. These TCRs come from a woman in her forties or fifties with Graves' hyperthyroidism that later progressed to Graves' ophthalmopathy.

This clonotype was seen repeatedly, ten times or more. V and J are TRBV20-1 and TRBJ2-3; 10 bases map to TRBD2. The CDR3 contains 15 residues. CDR1 is DFQATT, CDR2 SNEGSKA, per germline (reference sequence). Germline trimming cut 1 base from V and 5 bases from J; bases unmatched to any gene: 6. CDR3 bases: TGCAGTGCTAGAGGAAATCTAGCGGGAGAAGATACGCAGTATTTT. Translated: CSARGNLAGEDTQYF.

This rearrangement joins TRBV6-5 to TRBJ2-3; 7 nucleotides align to TRBD2. The CDR3 runs 16 residues. V was clipped by 0 bases and J by 3 bases; unmatched bases: 6. From germline, CDR1 is MNHEY and CDR2 SVGAGI. This CDR3 reads CASSYSLSGFTDTQYF. In DNA form, the CDR3 reads TGTGCCAGCAGTTACTCGCTTAGCGGGTTTACAGATACGCAGTATTTT.

The sample holds many counts of this clonotype. This chain joins TRBV11-2 and TRBJ2-2, with 10 bases fitting TRBD2. CDR3 length: 18 residues. With 5 bases clipped from V and 3 bases from J, the junction kept 12 bases outside the gene matches. The V gene's germline CDR1 is SGHAT and CDR2 FQNNGV. This chain's CDR3 is CASSLGWLAGDHTGELFF. The CDR3 nucleotides are TGTGCCAGCAGCCTAGGCTGGCTAGCGGGAGATCACACCGGGGAGCTGTTTTTT.

This clonotype was seen a handful of times. A clone one base away is much larger, so this may be a read error. CDR3 in amino acids: CASNLSPGENSPLHF. The DNA of the CDR3 is TGTGCCAGCAACCTCTCTCCGGGGGAAAATTCACCCCTCCACTTT. This chain links TRBV11-2 with TRBJ1-6; possible D gene TRBD1, 5 bases. This CDR3 comprises 15 residues. The V gene lost 7 bases and the J gene lost 7 bases, with 17 bases spanning the gap. CDR1 is SGHAT, CDR2 FQNNGV, per germline.

This clonotype was observed a few times. A much larger clone sits a single nucleotide away, making a read error possible. V gene TRBV12-3 or TRBV12-4 combines with J gene TRBJ1-1; D unclear. The CDR3 has 13 amino acids. The DNA for the CDR3 is TGTACCAGCAGTTTTGCCGCCGGAACTGAAGCTTTCTTT. It encodes CTSSFAAGTEAFF.

The chain couples TRBV19 to TRBJ1-2; D remains ambiguous. CDR3 size: 13 residues. Trimming removed 3 bases from V and 5 bases from J, with 10 bases in between. The germline CDR1 and CDR2 sequences are LNHDA and SQIVND (reference sequence). The CDR3 sequence is CASSIMVVYGYTF. CDR3 nucleotide sequence: TGTGCCAGTAGTATCATGGTAGTATATGGCTACACCTTC.

V gene TRBV20-1 combines with J gene TRBJ2-5, with D perhaps being TRBD1 or TRBD2 (5 bases each). The CDR3 is 14 residues long. The germline gives CDR1 DFQATT, CDR2 SNEGSKA (reference sequence). The ends were cut back, 2 bases at V and 4 bases at J, with 14 bases in the middle. CDR3 residues: CSARRRGGRETQYF. Here the CDR3 DNA reads TGCAGTGCTAGACGACGGGGCGGGCGAGAGACCCAGTACTTC.

This clonotype was counted many times. The V and J genes are TRBV2 and TRBJ2-2; D unresolved. CDR1 SNHLY and CDR2 FYNNEI come from the germline V gene. V was clipped by 8 bases and J by 1 base, with 11 bases between them. The CDR3 totals 14 residues. This chain's CDR3 is CASQRTGNTGELFF. The CDR3 nucleotides are TGTGCCAGCCAGAGGACGGGGAACACCGGGGAGCTGTTTTTT.

This clonotype occurred many times. This chain links TRBV6-1 with TRBJ1-4; TRBD1 matches 7 bases. Germline V gene lookup returns CDR1 MNHNS and CDR2 SASEGT. The CDR3 covers 13 residues. Trimming cost V 10 bases and J 5 bases; bases outside gene matches: 7. For the CDR3, the DNA is TGTGCCACGACGGACAGGATAAATGAAAAACTGTTTTTT. Translation: CATTDRINEKLFF.

This clonotype was detected many times. The genes are TRBV19 and TRBJ1-5, with D possibly TRBD1 on 5 matching bases. Trimming left V 3 bases short and J 7 bases short, with 10 bases between. The V gene's germline CDR1 is LNHDA and CDR2 SQIVND (reference sequence). The CDR3 extends over 13 amino acids. DNA for the CDR3: TGTGCCAGTAGTATCGGGGGATGGCAGCCCCAGCATTTT. This encodes CASSIGGWQPQHF.

This clonotype appeared a few times. The chain combines TRBV25-1 with TRBJ2-7, with D unresolved. This CDR3 has 15 residues. The germline gives CDR1 MGHDK, CDR2 SYGVNS. Deletions cut 2 bases from V and 1 base from J, with 12 bases between. The DNA of the CDR3 is TGTGCCAGCAGTGAAAAGTCCCCCCCTTCCTACGAGCAGTACTTC. Its translation is CASSEKSPPSYEQYF.

The chain joins TRBV19 to TRBJ1-2; D gene uncertain. The CDR3 runs to 15 residues. Germline V gene sequence: CDR1 LNHDA, CDR2 SQIVND (reference sequence). V was pared by 2 bases and J by 5 bases, with 15 bases between. The CDR3 loop is CASSITGPASYGYTF. Written as DNA, the CDR3 is TGTGCCAGTAGTATAACTGGACCCGCCTCTTATGGCTACACCTTC.

This clonotype was picked up many times. This chain uses TRBV5-1 with TRBJ2-7; D gene uncertain. V lost 2 bases and J 6 bases, leaving 12 bases between the germline ends. Germline V gene sequence: CDR1 SGHRS, CDR2 YFSETQ. The CDR3 extends over 13 amino acids. The CDR3 protein is CASSFGQTTEQYF. CDR3 nucleotide sequence: TGCGCCAGCAGCTTCGGGCAGACGACCGAGCAGTACTTC.